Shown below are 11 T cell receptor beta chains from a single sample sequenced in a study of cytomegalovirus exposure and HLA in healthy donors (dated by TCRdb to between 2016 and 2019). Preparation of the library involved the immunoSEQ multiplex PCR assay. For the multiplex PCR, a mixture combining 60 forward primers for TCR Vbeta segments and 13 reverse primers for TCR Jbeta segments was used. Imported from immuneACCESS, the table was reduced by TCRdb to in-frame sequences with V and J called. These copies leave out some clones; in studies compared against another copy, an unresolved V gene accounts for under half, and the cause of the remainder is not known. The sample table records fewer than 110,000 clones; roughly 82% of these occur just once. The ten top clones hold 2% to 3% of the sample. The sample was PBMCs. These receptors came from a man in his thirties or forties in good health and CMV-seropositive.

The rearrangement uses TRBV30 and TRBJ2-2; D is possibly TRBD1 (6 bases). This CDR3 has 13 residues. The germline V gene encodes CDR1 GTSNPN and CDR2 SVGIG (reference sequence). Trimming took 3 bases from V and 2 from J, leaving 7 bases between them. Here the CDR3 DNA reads TGTGCCTGGAGGACAGGCAACACCGGGGAGCTGTTTTTT. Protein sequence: CAWRTGNTGELFF.

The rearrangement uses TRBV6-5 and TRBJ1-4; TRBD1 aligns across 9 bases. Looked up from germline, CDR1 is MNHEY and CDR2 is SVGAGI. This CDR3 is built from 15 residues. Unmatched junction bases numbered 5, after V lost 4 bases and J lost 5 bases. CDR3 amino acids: CASSSPTGGNEKLFF. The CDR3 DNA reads TGTGCCAGCAGTTCCCCGACAGGGGGGAATGAAAAACTGTTTTTT.

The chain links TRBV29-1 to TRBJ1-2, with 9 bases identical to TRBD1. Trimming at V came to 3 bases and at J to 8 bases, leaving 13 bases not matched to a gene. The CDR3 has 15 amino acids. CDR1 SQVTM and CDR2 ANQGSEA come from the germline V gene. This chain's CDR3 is CSVEGGQGFYYGYTF. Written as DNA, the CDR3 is TGCAGCGTTGAGGGGGGACAGGGATTTTATTACGGCTACACCTTC.

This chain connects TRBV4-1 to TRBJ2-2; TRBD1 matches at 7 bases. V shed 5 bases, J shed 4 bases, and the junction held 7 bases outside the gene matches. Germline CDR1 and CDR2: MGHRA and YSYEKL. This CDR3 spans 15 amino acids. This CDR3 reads CASSLRQGRTGELFF. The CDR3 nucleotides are TGCGCCAGCAGCTTGAGACAGGGTCGCACCGGGGAGCTGTTTTTT.

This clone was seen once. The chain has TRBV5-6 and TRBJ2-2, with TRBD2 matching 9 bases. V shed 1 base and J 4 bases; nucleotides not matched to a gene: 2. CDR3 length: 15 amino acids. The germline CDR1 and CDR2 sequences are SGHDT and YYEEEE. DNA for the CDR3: TGTGCCAGCAGCTTGAGCGGGGGGTTCACCGGGGAGCTGTTTTTT. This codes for CASSLSGGFTGELFF.

The CDR3: CASSMFPGETQYF. The CDR3 coding sequence is TGTGCCAGCAGTATGTTTCCGGGAGAGACCCAGTACTTC. The J gene is TRBJ2-5, the V gene TRBV6-5, with no clear D. The germline CDR1 and CDR2 sequences are MNHEY and SVGAGI. The V end was cut by 5 bases, the J end by 4 bases, with 11 bases between. CDR3 length: 13 amino acids.

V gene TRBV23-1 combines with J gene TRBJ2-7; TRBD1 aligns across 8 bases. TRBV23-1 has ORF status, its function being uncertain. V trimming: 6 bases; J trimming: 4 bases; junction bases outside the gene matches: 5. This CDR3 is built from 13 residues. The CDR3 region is CASRLTGDYEQYF. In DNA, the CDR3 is TGCGCCAGCAGACTGACAGGGGATTACGAGCAGTACTTC.

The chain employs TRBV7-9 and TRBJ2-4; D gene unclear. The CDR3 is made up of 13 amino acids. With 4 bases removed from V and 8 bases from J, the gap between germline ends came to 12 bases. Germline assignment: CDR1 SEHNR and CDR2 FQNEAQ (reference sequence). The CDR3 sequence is CASSSSGPYIQYF. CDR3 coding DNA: TGTGCCAGCAGCTCCAGTGGGCCTTACATTCAGTACTTC.

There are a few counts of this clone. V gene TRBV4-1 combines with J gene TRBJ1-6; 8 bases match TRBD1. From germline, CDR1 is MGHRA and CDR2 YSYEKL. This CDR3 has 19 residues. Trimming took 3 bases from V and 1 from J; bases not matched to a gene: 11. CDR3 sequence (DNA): TGCGCCAGCAGCCATGCACTGGACAGGGCGAAATCCTATAATTCACCCCTCCACTTT. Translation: CASSHALDRAKSYNSPLHF.

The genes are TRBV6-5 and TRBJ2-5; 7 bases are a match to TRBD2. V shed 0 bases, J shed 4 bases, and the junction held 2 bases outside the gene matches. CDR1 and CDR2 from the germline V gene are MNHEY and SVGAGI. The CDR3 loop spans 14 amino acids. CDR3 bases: TGTGCCAGCAGTTACTCGGGGGGGGGAGAGACCCAGTACTTC. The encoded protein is CASSYSGGGETQYF.

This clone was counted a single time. The CDR3 coding sequence is TGTGCCAGCAGCCCTCTCGGACTGGTGTCCTACGAGCAGTACTTC. Translated: CASSPLGLVSYEQYF. The rearrangement links TRBV7-9 to TRBJ2-7; perhaps TRBD2 as D (5 bases). The length of the CDR3 is 15 residues. Germline CDR1 is SEHNR and CDR2 is FQNEAQ (reference sequence). V was trimmed by 5 bases and J by 1 base, leaving 15 bases between them.